The present T cell receptor beta chain was sequenced within a study of CD8+CD57+ T cells in acquired aplastic anemia. The TCR beta profiling, which covered VDJ combination and CDR3 sequence, was carried out using genomic DNA as the template. A single record per CDR3 protein comes from TCRdb applying MiXCR to the reads. The table shows 200,000 to 300,000 distinct CDR3 sequences, with roughly 80% occurring only once. It was patients with CD8+CD57+ cell expansion by flow cytometry who were chosen for sequencing. Acquired aplastic anemia of severe grade affected all patients. Germline V lookup: CDR1 SGHTA, CDR2 FQGTGA. With termini counted, the CDR3 has 13 amino acids. Details on this clonotype: This likely comes from a read error, as the CDR3 has no conserved phenylalanine or tryptophan at its end. No DNA is shown, since the ends of the CDR3 on it are uncertain; the CDR3 is the one TCRdb lists.

The sequencing sample was made of sorted CD4+, CD8+, or CD8+CD57+ T cells (not recorded which) from PBMCs. This TCR was recovered from a human donor with aplastic anemia. The chain combines TRBV7-3 with TRBJ2-3; the table's D call TRBD2 went unverified against the DNA. CDR3 residues: CASSVGGGYTGYL.